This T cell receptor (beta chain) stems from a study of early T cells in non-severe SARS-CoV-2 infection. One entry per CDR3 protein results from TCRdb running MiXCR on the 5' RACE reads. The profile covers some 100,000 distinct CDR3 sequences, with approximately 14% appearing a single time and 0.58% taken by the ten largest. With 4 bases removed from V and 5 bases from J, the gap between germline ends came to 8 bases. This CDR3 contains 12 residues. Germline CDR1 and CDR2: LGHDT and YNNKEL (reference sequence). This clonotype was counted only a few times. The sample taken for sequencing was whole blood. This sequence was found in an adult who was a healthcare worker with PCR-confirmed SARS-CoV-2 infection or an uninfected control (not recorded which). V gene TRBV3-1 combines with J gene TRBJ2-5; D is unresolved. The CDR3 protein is CASSRQKETQYF. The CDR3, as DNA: TGTGCCAGCAGCCGCCAAAAGGAGACCCAGTACTTC.